One and the same sample provided the 15 T cell receptor beta chains below, sequenced in a study of shared clonotypes between healthy human individuals. The repertoire was sequenced with immunoSEQ multiplex PCR; TCRdb's copy has only in-frame clones and lacks some. Among 2 million to 2.5 million clones listed, 90% to 95% were seen once. Sequenced: naive CD4+ T cells from PBMCs. Subset noted: CD45RA+ positively selected. The receptors shown here come from a man between 18 and 29 years old in good health. Some clones in this sample may be carry-over from other donors' samples.

The V gene is TRBV25-1, the J gene TRBJ2-2, with 7 bases that match TRBD1. Germline lookup yields CDR1 MGHDK and CDR2 SYGVNS. The trim removed 5 bases at V and 6 bases at J, leaving 9 bases unmatched. CDR3 length equals 15 residues. The CDR3: CASSSGGVRAGELFF. CDR3 nucleotides: TGTGCCAGCAGTTCAGGGGGAGTCAGGGCCGGGGAGCTGTTTTTT.

The rearrangement joins TRBV4-1 to TRBJ1-4, with no clear D. This CDR3 has 16 residues. V lost 1 base to trimming and J lost 3 bases, with 12 bases between them. The germline V gene encodes CDR1 MGHRA and CDR2 YSYEKL. CDR3 in DNA: TGCGCCAGCAGCCAAGGCTTGGCGGGATCTAATGAAAAACTGTTTTTT. Protein sequence: CASSQGLAGSNEKLFF.

DNA for the CDR3: TGTGCCAGCAGGAGCGGACGGCAGAATCAGCCCCAGCATTTT. Its protein product is CASRSGRQNQPQHF. V gene TRBV2 combines with J gene TRBJ1-5; no reliable D call. This CDR3 has 14 residues. Germline loops: CDR1 SNHLY, CDR2 FYNNEI. V was clipped by 6 bases and J by 4 bases, with 13 bases between them.

This chain's CDR3 is CASSQDPAETQYF. Written as DNA, the CDR3 is TGTGCCAGCAGCCAAGATCCAGCCGAGACCCAGTACTTC. The chain joins TRBV4-2 to TRBJ2-5; D is unclear. This CDR3 spans 13 amino acids. Trimming took 0 bases from V and 5 from J, leaving 7 bases between them. From germline, CDR1 is LGHNA and CDR2 YNFKEQ.

The chain links TRBV30 to TRBJ1-3; D is ambiguous. There are 16 residues in the CDR3. V lost 3 bases and J lost 3, with 18 bases in between. Germline V CDR1 and CDR2: GTSNPN, SVGIG (reference sequence). The CDR3 spells CAWSKDYPTSGNTIYF. CDR3 DNA: TGTGCCTGGAGCAAGGACTACCCCACCAGTGGAAACACCATATATTTT.

The count of this clone is one. This may come from a read error, since a much larger clone is one base off. This sample includes further DNA sequences coding for the same CDR3. The rearrangement links TRBV11-3 to TRBJ2-1; D is possibly TRBD1 (5 bases). The CDR3 consists of 14 residues. Trimming removed 2 bases from V and 0 bases from J, with 5 bases in between. Germline assignment: CDR1 SGHNT and CDR2 YENEEA. The CDR3 is CASSLTGSYNEQFF. The CDR3 DNA reads TGTGCCAGCAGCTTAACAGGCTCCTACAATGAGCAGTTCTTC. The full variable domain, with the rest looked up from reference TRBV11-3 and TRBJ2-1, is EAGVVQSPRYKIIEKKQPVAFWCNPISGHNTLYWYLQNLGQGPELLIRYENEEAVDDSQLPKDRFSAERLKGVDSTLKIQPAELGDSAVYLCASSLTGSYNEQFFGPGTRLTVL.

J is TRBJ2-7 and V is TRBV28; TRBD1 matches at 8 bases. CDR3 length: 14 residues. The germline gives CDR1 MDHEN, CDR2 SYDVKM. J gave up 5 bases and V 6 bases, and 9 bases lay outside the gene matches. CDR3 bases: TGTGCCAGCAGAGCCACAGGGGGTCGGGACGAGCAGTACTTC. Translation: CASRATGGRDEQYF.

CDR3 amino acids: CASSLRPADTQYF. CDR3 DNA sequence: TGCGCCAGCAGCCTACGACCCGCAGATACGCAGTATTTT. The chain carries TRBV5-1 and TRBJ2-3; the D is unclear. The CDR3 contains 13 residues. V lost 4 bases and J lost 4, with 10 bases in between. Germline CDR1 reads SGHRS; CDR2 reads YFSETQ.

The CDR3 here is CASSLVGTGIGELFF. Written as DNA, the CDR3 is TGTGCCAGCAGCTTAGTTGGGACAGGGATCGGGGAGCTGTTTTTT. This rearrangement joins TRBV11-2 to TRBJ2-2; 9 bases agree with TRBD1. V lost 1 base to trimming and J lost 7 bases; unmatched junction nucleotides: 4. Germline V gene data show CDR1 as SGHAT and CDR2 as FQNNGV. The CDR3 runs to 15 residues.

This chain connects TRBV19 to TRBJ1-5; the D is unclear. CDR1 LNHDA and CDR2 SQIVND come from the germline V gene (reference sequence). With 5 bases removed from V and 0 bases from J, the gap between germline ends came to 11 bases. This CDR3 spans 15 amino acids. CDR3 sequence (DNA): TGTGCCAGTAGTCCTCGCAGTCATAGCAATCAGCCCCAGCATTTT. It is translated as CASSPRSHSNQPQHF. Filled out from reference TRBV19 and TRBJ1-5, the complete variable domain reads DGGITQSPKYLFRKEGQNVTLSCEQNLNHDAMYWYRQDPGQGLRLIYYSQIVNDFQKGDIAEGYSVSREKKESFPLTVTSAQKNPTAFYLCASSPRSHSNQPQHFGDGTRLSIL.

In its sample, this clone was seen once. This chain connects TRBV15 to TRBJ2-7, with D perhaps TRBD1 (6 bases). The CDR3 length is 16 residues. Germline loops: CDR1 LNHNV, CDR2 YYDKDF (reference sequence). V lost 0 bases and J 1 base, leaving 13 bases between the germline ends. For the CDR3, the DNA is TGTGCCACCAGCAGAGATGTGGGGGCAGGGTCCTACGAGCAGTACTTC. It yields the protein CATSRDVGAGSYEQYF.

Only one count was recorded for this clone. The CDR3 sequence is CVRSFAGTSGSCAYNEQFF. The CDR3 nucleotides are TGTGTCAGAAGCTTCGCCGGGACTAGCGGGTCCTGCGCCTACAATGAGCAGTTCTTC. The chain recombines TRBV7-5 with TRBJ2-1; the DNA was not used to check the table's D call, TRBD2. TRBV7-5 is a pseudogene locus. The CDR3 is made up of 19 amino acids.

The rearrangement joins TRBV7-2 to TRBJ2-1; the D is unclear. In germline, CDR1 is SGHTA, CDR2 FQGNSA. The V end was cut by 3 bases, the J end by 0 bases, with 18 bases between. The CDR3 consists of 18 residues. CDR3 residues: CASSFRGPADSSYNEQFF. In DNA form, the CDR3 reads TGTGCCAGCAGCTTCCGAGGACCCGCAGATAGCTCCTACAATGAGCAGTTCTTC.

This clone has a single count. This CDR3 is CASSLDLSGTASTDTQYF. Here the CDR3 DNA reads TGTGCCAGCAGCTTAGACTTAAGTGGGACTGCTAGCACAGATACGCAGTATTTT. The chain employs TRBV11-2 and TRBJ2-3, with D possibly matching TRBD2 (6 bases). The CDR3 runs 18 residues. V gave up 0 bases and J gave up 0 bases, with 16 bases separating them. CDR1 is SGHAT and CDR2 is FQNNGV in the germline V gene.

The V and J genes are TRBV5-1 and TRBJ2-5; 11 bases match TRBD2. The ends lost 2 bases at V and 0 bases at J; junction bases unmatched: 6. This CDR3 spans 17 amino acids. Germline CDR1 reads SGHRS; CDR2 reads YFSETQ. Written as DNA, the CDR3 is TGCGCCAGCAGCTTACCATTAGCGGGAGGGAACCAAGAGACCCAGTACTTC. Its translation: CASSLPLAGGNQETQYF.